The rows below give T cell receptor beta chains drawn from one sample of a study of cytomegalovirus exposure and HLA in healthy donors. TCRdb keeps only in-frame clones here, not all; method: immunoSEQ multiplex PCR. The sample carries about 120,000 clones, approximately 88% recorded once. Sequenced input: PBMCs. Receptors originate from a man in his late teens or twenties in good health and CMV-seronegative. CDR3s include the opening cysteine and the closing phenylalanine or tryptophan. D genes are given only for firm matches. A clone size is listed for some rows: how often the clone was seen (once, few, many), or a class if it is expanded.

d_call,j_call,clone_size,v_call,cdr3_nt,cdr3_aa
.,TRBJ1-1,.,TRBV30,TGTGCCTGGAGAAAGGACCGACTATACACTGAAGCTTTCTTT,CAWRKDRLYTEAFF
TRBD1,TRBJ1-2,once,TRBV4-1,TGCGCCAGCAGCCAGTTGACAGGGGGCAAGTATGGCTACACCTTC,CASSQLTGGKYGYTF
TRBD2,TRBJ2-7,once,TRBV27,TGTGCCAGCAGTTTATCGACGTACCTAGCGGGCGAGCAGTACTTC,CASSLSTYLAGEQYF
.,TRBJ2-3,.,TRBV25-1,TGTGCCAGCAGTGCTGGGGGGGGCGCAGATACGCAGTATTTT,CASSAGGGADTQYF
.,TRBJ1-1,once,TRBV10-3,TGTGCCATCAGTAAGACGGGTAACACTGAAGCTTTCTTT,CAISKTGNTEAFF
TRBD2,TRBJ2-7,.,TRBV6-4,TGTGCCAGCAGTGACGCTGCGGGAGGTCCCTACGAGCAGTACTTC,CASSDAAGGPYEQYF
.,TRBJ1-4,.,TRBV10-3,TGTGCCATCAGTGATATCGGCGCGGCGGAAAAACTGTTTTTT,CAISDIGAAEKLFF
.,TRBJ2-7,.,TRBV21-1,TGTGCCAGCAGCAAAACCATGACAGGGACCTTTGGGCGGGAGGGGTACGAGCAGTACTTC,CASSKTMTGTFGREGYEQYF
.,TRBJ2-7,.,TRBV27,TGTGCCAGCAGTCTAGCCGGGTTTCGCGAGCAGTACTTC,CASSLAGFREQYF
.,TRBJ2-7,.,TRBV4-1,TGCGCCAGCAGCCAGCCAGGGGCAGAGAAATCCTACGAGCAGTACTTC,CASSQPGAEKSYEQYF
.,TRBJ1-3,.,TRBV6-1,TGTGCCAGCAGTGAAGGCCCCCGGGGTGCTGGAAACACCATATATTTT,CASSEGPRGAGNTIYF
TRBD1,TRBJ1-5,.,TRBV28,TGTGCCAGCAGTCGTGACAGGGAGACTCAGCCCCAGCATTTT,CASSRDRETQPQHF
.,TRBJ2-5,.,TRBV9,TGTGCCAGCAGCGTAGGGACTACCTACCAAGAGACCCAGTACTTC,CASSVGTTYQETQYF
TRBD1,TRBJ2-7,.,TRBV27,TGTGCCAGCAGTCAGGGTGACAGGGTGAGCTCCTACGAGCAGTACTTC,CASSQGDRVSSYEQYF
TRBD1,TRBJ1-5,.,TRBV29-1,TGCAGCGTTCGAGGACAGGGGAATCAGCCCCAGCATTTT,CSVRGQGNQPQHF
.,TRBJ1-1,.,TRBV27,TGTGCCAGCAGTTTATCGTCAAGCAACACTGAAGCTTTCTTT,CASSLSSSNTEAFF
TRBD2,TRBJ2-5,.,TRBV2,TGTGCCAGCAGTGTTGGCGGGGGACAAGAGACCCAGTACTTC,CASSVGGGQETQYF
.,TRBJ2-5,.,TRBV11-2,TGTGCCAGCAGCCCGAGCGGGCTGGGGGAGACCCAGTACTTC,CASSPSGLGETQYF
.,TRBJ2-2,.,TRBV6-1,TGTGCCAGCAGCCCCGCCCCCGCAGGAGGCGGGGAGCTGTTTTTT,CASSPAPAGGGELFF
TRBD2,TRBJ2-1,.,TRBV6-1,TGTGCCACTCCGGGGGGAAGCTCCTACAATGAGCAGTTCTTC,CATPGGSSYNEQFF
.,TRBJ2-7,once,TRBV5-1,TGCGCCAGCAGACTCCTTGTTGGGCCTTCCTACGAGCAGTACTTC,CASRLLVGPSYEQYF
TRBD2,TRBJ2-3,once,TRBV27,TGTGCCAGCACCATACTAGCGGGGCCCCCCGATACGCAGTATTTT,CASTILAGPPDTQYF
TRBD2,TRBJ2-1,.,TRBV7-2,TGTGCCAGCAGCGGAAGGACTAGCGGGGGTTTTTACAATGAGCAGTTCTTC,CASSGRTSGGFYNEQFF
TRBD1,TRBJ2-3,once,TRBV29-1,TGCAGCGTTGAAGTCGCTAACAGGGGTACGCAGTATTTT,CSVEVANRGTQYF
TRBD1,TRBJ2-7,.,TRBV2,TGTGCCAGCAGGGGGGACAGAACCTACGAGCAGTACTTC,CASRGDRTYEQYF
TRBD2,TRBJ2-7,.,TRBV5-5,TGTGCCAGCAGCTTAGGACTAGCGGGCTTGTCCTACGAGCAGTACTTC,CASSLGLAGLSYEQYF
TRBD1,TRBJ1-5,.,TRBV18,TGTGCCAGCTCACTTAGGACAGGGGGGCAGCCCCAGCATTTT,CASSLRTGGQPQHF